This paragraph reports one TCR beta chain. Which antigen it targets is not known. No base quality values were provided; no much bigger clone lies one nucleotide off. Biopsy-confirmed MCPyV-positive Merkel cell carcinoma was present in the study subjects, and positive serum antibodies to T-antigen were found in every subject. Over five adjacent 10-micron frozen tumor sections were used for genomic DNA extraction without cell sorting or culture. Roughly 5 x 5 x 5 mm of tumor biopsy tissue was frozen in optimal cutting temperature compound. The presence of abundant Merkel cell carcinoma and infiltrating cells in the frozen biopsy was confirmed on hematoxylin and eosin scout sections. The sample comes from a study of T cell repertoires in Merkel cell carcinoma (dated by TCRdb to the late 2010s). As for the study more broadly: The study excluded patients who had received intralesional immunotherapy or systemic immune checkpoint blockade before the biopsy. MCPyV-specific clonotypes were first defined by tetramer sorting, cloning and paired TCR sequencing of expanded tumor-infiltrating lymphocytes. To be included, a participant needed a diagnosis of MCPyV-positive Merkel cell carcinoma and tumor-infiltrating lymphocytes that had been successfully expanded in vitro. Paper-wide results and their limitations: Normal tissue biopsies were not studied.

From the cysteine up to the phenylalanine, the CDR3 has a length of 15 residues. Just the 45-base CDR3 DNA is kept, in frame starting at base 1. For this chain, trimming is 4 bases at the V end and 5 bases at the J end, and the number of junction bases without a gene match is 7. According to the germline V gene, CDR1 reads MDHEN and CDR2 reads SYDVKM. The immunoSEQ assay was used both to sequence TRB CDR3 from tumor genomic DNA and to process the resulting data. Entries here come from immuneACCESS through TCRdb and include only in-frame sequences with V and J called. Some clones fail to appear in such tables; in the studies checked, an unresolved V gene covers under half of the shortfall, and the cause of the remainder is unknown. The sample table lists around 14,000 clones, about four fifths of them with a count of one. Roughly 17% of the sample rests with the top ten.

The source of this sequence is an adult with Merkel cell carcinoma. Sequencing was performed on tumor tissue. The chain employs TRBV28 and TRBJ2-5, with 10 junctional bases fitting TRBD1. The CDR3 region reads CASSWRTGGQETQYF. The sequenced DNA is TGTGCCAGCAGTTGGAGGACAGGGGGACAGGAGACCCAGTACTTC.